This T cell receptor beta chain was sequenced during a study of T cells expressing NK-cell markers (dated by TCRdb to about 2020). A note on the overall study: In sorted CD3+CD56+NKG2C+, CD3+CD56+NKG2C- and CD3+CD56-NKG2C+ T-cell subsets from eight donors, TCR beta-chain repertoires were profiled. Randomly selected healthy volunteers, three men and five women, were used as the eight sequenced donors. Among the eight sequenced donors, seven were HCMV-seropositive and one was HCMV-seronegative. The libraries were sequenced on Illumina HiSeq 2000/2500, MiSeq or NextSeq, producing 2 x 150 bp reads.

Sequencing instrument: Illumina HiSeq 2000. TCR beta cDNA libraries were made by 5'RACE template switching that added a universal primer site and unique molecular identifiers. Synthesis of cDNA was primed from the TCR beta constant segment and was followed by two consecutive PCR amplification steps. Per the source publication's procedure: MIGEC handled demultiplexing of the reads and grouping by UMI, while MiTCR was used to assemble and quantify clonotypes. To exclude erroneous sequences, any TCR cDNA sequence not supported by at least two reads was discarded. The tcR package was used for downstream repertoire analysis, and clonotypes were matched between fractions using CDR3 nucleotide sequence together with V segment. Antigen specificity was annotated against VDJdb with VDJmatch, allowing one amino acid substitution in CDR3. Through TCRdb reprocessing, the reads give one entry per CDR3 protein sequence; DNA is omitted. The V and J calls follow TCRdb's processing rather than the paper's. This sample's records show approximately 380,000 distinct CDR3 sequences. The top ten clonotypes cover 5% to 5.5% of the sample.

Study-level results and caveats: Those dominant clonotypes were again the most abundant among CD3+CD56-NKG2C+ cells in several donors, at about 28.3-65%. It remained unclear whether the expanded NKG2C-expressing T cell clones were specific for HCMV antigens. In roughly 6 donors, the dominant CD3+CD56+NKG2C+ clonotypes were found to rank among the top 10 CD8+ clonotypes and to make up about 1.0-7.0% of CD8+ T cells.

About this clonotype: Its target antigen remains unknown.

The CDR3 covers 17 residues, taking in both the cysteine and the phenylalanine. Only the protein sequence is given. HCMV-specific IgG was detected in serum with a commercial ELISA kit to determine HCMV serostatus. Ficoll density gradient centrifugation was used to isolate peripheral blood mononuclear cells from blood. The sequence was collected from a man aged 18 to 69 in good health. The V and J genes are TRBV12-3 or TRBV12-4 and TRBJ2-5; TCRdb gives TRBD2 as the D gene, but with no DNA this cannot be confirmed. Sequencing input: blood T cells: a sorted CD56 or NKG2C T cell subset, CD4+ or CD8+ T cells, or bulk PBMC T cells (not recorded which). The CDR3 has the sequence CASSLKASGGYQETQYF.